Sequencing of this T cell receptor (beta chain) was carried out in a study of T-cell memory formation after mild COVID-19. Findings and limits, study-wide: For contracting clones, CD4+ ones sat mainly in CM and EM, CD8+ in EMRA. Second-wave clones peaking on day 37 lacked confirmed SARS-CoV-2 specificity.

TCR alpha and TCR beta cDNA libraries carrying sample barcodes and UMIs came from 5'RACE with constant-segment primers. One entry per CDR3 protein results from TCRdb running MiXCR on the 5' RACE reads. The top ten clones hold 22% of a sample with over 250,000 distinct CDR3 sequences, less than 20% of them seen once. Remarks on this clonotype: The antigen is not known.

The sequenced sample was PBMCs or a T cell subset sorted from them (not recorded which). This TCR came from a man aged 18 to 29 who had mild COVID-19 (a few samples of this study predate the infection). Cell type and time point are not known.

The CDR3 spells CASSLGQAGYEQYF. Here the CDR3 DNA reads TGTGCCAGCAGTTTAGGGCAGGCTGGCTACGAGCAGTACTTC. The rearrangement joins TRBV12-3 or TRBV12-4 to TRBJ2-7; D is unresolved. The CDR3 totals 14 residues. Between the trimmed V and J ends, which lost 1 base and 3 bases, there was a span of 10 bases.